This TCR beta chain was captured in a study of siplizumab effects on memory and regulatory T cells. V lost 1 base and J lost 0; bases outside the gene matches: 9. Germline V CDR1 and CDR2: SGHTA, FQGNSA. The CDR3 spans 18 residues. General study findings and limits: Alloreactive sequences from unstimulated CD4+ memory cells fell significantly with siplizumab. There appeared to be greater diversity in naive T cells than in memory cells, and naive T cells seemed major contributors to the alloresponse. The Treg-derived share of mappable alloreactive CD4+ clones averaged 68.8% with siplizumab and 26.9% in controls.

Profiled with immunoSEQ multiplex PCR; TCRdb holds only in-frame clones, not every one. The sample yields roughly 100,000 clones, around 90% seen once. Comments on this clone: Antigen: not known.

The genes are TRBV7-2 and TRBJ2-3, with 8 positions matching TRBD1. The sequence derives from a human donor in good health. The sample comprised non-Treg CD4+ T cells sorted from blood. CDR3 nucleotide sequence: TGTGCCAGCAGCTTAGGGACAGGGTCCGGAGGTAGCACAGATACGCAGTATTTT. This codes for CASSLGTGSGGSTDTQYF.